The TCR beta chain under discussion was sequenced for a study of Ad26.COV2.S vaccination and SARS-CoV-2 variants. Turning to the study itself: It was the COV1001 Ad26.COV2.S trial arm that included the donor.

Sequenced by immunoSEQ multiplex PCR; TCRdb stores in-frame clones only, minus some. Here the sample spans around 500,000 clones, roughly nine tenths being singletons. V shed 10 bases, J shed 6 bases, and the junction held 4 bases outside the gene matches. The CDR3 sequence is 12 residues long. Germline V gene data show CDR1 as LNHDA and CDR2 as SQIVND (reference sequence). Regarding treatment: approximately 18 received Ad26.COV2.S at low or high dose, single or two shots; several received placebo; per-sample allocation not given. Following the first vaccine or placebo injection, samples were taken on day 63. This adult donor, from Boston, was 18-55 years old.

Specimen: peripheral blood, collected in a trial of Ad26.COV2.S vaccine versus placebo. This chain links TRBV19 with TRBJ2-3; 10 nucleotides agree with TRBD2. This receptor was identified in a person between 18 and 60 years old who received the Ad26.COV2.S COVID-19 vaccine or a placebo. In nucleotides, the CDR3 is TGTGCCACTAGCGGGAGTTTGGATACGCAGTATTTT. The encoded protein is CATSGSLDTQYF.